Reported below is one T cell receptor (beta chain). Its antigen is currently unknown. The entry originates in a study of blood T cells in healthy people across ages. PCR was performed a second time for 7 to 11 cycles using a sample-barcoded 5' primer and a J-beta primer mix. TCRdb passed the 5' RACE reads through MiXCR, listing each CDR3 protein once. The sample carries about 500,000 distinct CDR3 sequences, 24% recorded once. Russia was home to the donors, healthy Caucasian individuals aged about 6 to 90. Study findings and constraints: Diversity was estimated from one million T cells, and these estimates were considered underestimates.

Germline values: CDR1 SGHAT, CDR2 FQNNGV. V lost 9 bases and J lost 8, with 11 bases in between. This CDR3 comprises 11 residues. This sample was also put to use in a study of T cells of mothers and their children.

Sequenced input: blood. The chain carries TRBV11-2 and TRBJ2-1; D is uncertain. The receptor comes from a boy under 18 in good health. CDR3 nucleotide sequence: TGTGCCAGAAGCCTCCTCGATGAGCAGTTCTTC. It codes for CARSLLDEQFF.